The TCR beta chain described here comes from a study of blood T cells in healthy people across ages. General study results and limits: Naive CD4+ cell counts and diversity both ran higher in long-lived than in aged donors.

Regarding this clonotype: Antigen specificity is unknown.

A second about 6 to 12 cycle PCR used barcoded and J-beta primers. TCRdb reprocessed the 5' RACE reads via MiXCR and lists one record per CDR3 protein. The data hold about 290,000 distinct CDR3 sequences, with around 29% observed a single time. This sequence was found in a woman aged 70-85 years in good health. The sequenced material came from blood.

The CDR3 DNA follows: TGCGCCAGCAGCTTGGGACCCGAAGGAGACATTCAGTACTTC. This sequence encodes CASSLGPEGDIQYF. The V and J genes are TRBV5-1 and TRBJ2-4; no clear D gene. Germline CDR1 and CDR2: SGHRS and YFSETQ. V was cut by 0 bases and J by 8 bases, with 12 bases left in between. The CDR3 has 14 amino acids.